The 20 T cell receptor beta chains listed next were all sequenced from one sample in a study of T cells in Graves' hyperthyroidism and ophthalmopathy. Amplification targeted TCR beta CDR3 regions from RNA transcripts. First-round RT-PCR of the TCR CDR3 relied on the HTBI primer set. TCRdb ran MiXCR on the multiplex PCR reads and lists one entry per CDR3 protein. This sample has some 550,000 distinct CDR3 sequences, with less than 25% found just once. Sequencing was done on a sample of blood. All receptors come from a man between 18 and 29 years old with Graves' hyperthyroidism.

The chain uses TRBV19 and TRBJ1-1; D not certain. The germline V gene encodes CDR1 LNHDA and CDR2 SQIVND (reference sequence). V gave up 4 bases and J gave up 1 base, with 10 bases separating them. The CDR3 is 14 amino acids. Written as DNA, the CDR3 is TGTGCCAGTAGTACCTGGACCGCGAACACTGAAGCTTTCTTT. Residues: CASSTWTANTEAFF.

This clonotype was seen repeatedly, ten times or more. The gene calls are TRBV6-5 and TRBJ1-1; D ambiguous. The V gene's germline CDR1 is MNHEY and CDR2 SVGAGI. The CDR3 contains 11 residues. Trimming took off 7 bases at V and 2 bases at J, with 5 bases between the two ends. CDR3 in amino acids: CASTSNTEAFF. The CDR3 DNA follows: TGTGCCAGCACTTCCAACACTGAAGCTTTCTTT.

Many counts were recorded for this clonotype. V usage is TRBV10-3 and J usage is TRBJ2-2, with 9 bases identical to TRBD1. The CDR3 has 12 amino acids. Germline V gene lookup returns CDR1 ENHRY and CDR2 SYGVKD. J was trimmed by 5 bases and V by 11 bases; bases with no gene match: 3. In nucleotides, the CDR3 is TGTGCCGCTGGACAGGGGACCGGGGAGCTGTTTTTT. The encoded protein is CAAGQGTGELFF.

This clonotype was seen ten or more times. The chain combines TRBV12-3 or TRBV12-4 with TRBJ2-7; possibly TRBD1 or TRBD2 for D (6 bases each). Trimming removed 2 bases at V and 6 bases at J, with 11 bases between. The CDR3 extends over 13 amino acids. This CDR3 is CASSLRGAGEQYF. For the CDR3, the DNA is TGTGCCAGCAGTTTAAGGGGGGCCGGCGAGCAGTACTTC.

This clonotype was seen many times. The V and J genes are TRBV27 and TRBJ2-4; possibly TRBD2 for D (5 bases). In germline, CDR1 is MNHEY, CDR2 SMNVEV (reference sequence). The CDR3 sequence is 14 residues long. Trimming pared 5 bases from V and 6 bases from J, leaving 14 bases between. CDR3: CASSTRGQGNIQYF. CDR3 bases: TGTGCCAGCAGTACCCGGGGTCAAGGAAACATTCAGTACTTC.

This clonotype was seen only once. A read error is possible here, since a much larger clone lies one base away. The rearrangement links TRBV9 to TRBJ1-1, with unresolved D. The V gene lost 4 bases and the J gene lost 1 base, with 11 bases spanning the gap. Germline V gene lookup returns CDR1 SGDLS and CDR2 YYNGEE. The CDR3 length is 14 residues. CDR3 sequence reads: CASSSTSWNTEAFF. The CDR3 bases are TGTGCCAGCAGCTCGACAAGTTGGAACACTGAAGCTTTCTTT.

This clonotype has ten or more counts. The gene calls are TRBV2 and TRBJ2-4, with 10 bases lining up with TRBD1. The germline CDR1 and CDR2 sequences are SNHLY and FYNNEI. J lost 5 bases, V lost 7 bases, and 5 bases had no gene match. CDR3 length: 14 amino acids. The CDR3 reads CASIWDRGENIQYF. In nucleotides, the CDR3 is TGTGCCAGCATTTGGGACAGGGGCGAAAACATTCAGTACTTC.

This clonotype appeared many times. The rearrangement links TRBV27 to TRBJ1-5, with 7 bases fitting TRBD1. The CDR3 runs to 15 residues. In germline, CDR1 is MNHEY, CDR2 SMNVEV (reference sequence). With V trimmed by 6 bases and J by 0 bases, 5 bases remained unmatched. The CDR3 bases are TGTGCCAGCAGGGACAGGAGAAATAGCAATCAGCCCCAGCATTTT. Protein: CASRDRRNSNQPQHF.

This clonotype was recorded many times. V usage is TRBV6-1 and J usage is TRBJ1-5, with D unresolved. Between the trimmed V and J ends, which lost 3 bases and 4 bases, there was a span of 7 bases. This CDR3 is 13 amino acids long. Per the germline V gene, CDR1 is MNHNS and CDR2 is SASEGT. CDR3 sequence: CASSDAGNQPQHF. For the CDR3, the DNA is TGTGCCAGCAGTGATGCTGGGAATCAGCCCCAGCATTTT.

The rearrangement uses TRBV9 and TRBJ2-5; TRBD2 matches 8 bases. V lost 0 bases, J lost 5 bases, and 6 bases stayed unmatched. Germline V gene lookup returns CDR1 SGDLS and CDR2 YYNGEE. This CDR3 comprises 15 residues. CDR3: CASSVEAGVRETQYF. CDR3 coding DNA: TGTGCCAGCAGCGTAGAAGCGGGAGTAAGGGAGACCCAGTACTTC.

This clonotype was observed at least ten times. The chain employs TRBV7-8 and TRBJ2-7; 7 bases fit TRBD2. CDR1 SGHVS and CDR2 FQNEAQ come from the germline V gene. The CDR3 extends over 14 amino acids. Germline trimming cut 1 base from V and 6 bases from J; bases unmatched to any gene: 6. The CDR3 DNA is TGTGCCAGCAGCTTAGTAAGCGGGATGGGCGAGCAGTACTTC. Protein: CASSLVSGMGEQYF.

This chain connects TRBV2 to TRBJ2-4; the D is unclear. Germline V lookup: CDR1 SNHLY, CDR2 FYNNEI. The V end lost 3 bases, the J end lost 0 bases, and 6 bases lay between the germline ends. The CDR3 sequence is 14 residues long. DNA of the CDR3: TGTGCCAGCAGTGAGTCTCTAGCCAAAAACATTCAGTACTTC. It translates to CASSESLAKNIQYF.

This clonotype occurred many times. The rearrangement joins TRBV7-9 to TRBJ1-3; D unclear. Germline CDR1 SEHNR, CDR2 FQNEAQ (reference sequence). The V and J ends lost 6 bases and 3 bases respectively, with 15 bases between them. There are 15 residues in the CDR3. The CDR3 bases are TGTGCCAGCAGGAAAGGGAACGTGGGTGGAAACACCATATATTTT. Its protein product is CASRKGNVGGNTIYF.

This clonotype was found many times. The rearrangement links TRBV6-1 to TRBJ2-2; the match to TRBD1 covers 11 bases. Germline values: CDR1 MNHNS, CDR2 SASEGT. CDR3 length equals 16 residues. V lost 0 bases, J lost 4 bases, and 1 base stayed unmatched. CDR3 nucleotides: TGTGCCAGCAGTGAAGCCGGGACAGGGGGCACCGGGGAGCTGTTTTTT. Its translation: CASSEAGTGGTGELFF.

This clonotype was observed at least ten times. The chain is built from TRBV4-1 and TRBJ2-5, with TRBD1 matching over 10 bases. CDR1 MGHRA and CDR2 YSYEKL come from the germline V gene. The trim removed 1 base at V and 4 bases at J, leaving 3 bases unmatched. The CDR3 extends over 15 amino acids. This CDR3 is CASSQGDRGIETQYF. The CDR3 DNA reads TGCGCCAGCAGCCAAGGGGACAGGGGAATAGAGACCCAGTACTTC.

As regards this clonotype: The CDR3 end shows no conserved phenylalanine or tryptophan, and so a read error is likely. This chain connects TRBV25-1 to TRBJ1-1, with D uncertain. The V and J ends lost 3 bases and 0 bases respectively, with 8 bases between them. This CDR3 spans 14 amino acids. CDR1 MGHDK and CDR2 SYGVNS come from the germline V gene. The CDR3 DNA is TGTGCCAGCAGTGAGACGGCTATGAACACTGAAGCTTTCCTT. Its protein product is CASSETAMNTEAFL.

This clonotype was seen many times. CDR3 nucleotide sequence: TGTGCCAGCAGCACCGGGACTAGCGGGGGGTCGCAGTACTTC. Amino acid sequence: CASSTGTSGGSQYF. The chain recombines TRBV6-1 with TRBJ2-7, with TRBD2 identical over 15 bases. V dropped 6 bases and J dropped 9; count of bases not matched to a gene: 6. The length of the CDR3 is 14 residues. CDR1 is MNHNS, CDR2 SASEGT, per germline.

The chain couples TRBV6-1 to TRBJ2-3, with 9 positions matching TRBD1. The CDR3 is 14 amino acids. V lost 9 bases, J lost 2 bases, and 6 bases stayed unmatched. The V gene's germline CDR1 is MNHNS and CDR2 SASEGT. CDR3 residues: CASTGTGTTDTQYF. The CDR3 DNA is TGTGCCAGTACCGGGACAGGGACCACAGATACGCAGTATTTT.

This clonotype was detected many times. The V and J genes are TRBV19 and TRBJ2-2; 7 bases line up with TRBD1. V dropped 10 bases and J dropped 4; count of bases not matched to a gene: 6. In germline, CDR1 is LNHDA, CDR2 SQIVND (reference sequence). The CDR3 is 13 amino acids. In DNA form, the CDR3 reads TGTGCCACCTCAACAGGGGTCACCGGGGAGCTGTTTTTT. Translating gives CATSTGVTGELFF.

This clonotype was picked up many times. The chain carries TRBV9 and TRBJ1-2; D possibly corresponds to TRBD1 (5 bases). CDR1 SGDLS and CDR2 YYNGEE come from the germline V gene. CDR3 size: 14 residues. V shed 0 bases and J shed 7 bases, with 13 bases lying between them. The CDR3 loop is CASSVGGRVGGYTF. As DNA, the CDR3 is TGTGCCAGCAGCGTAGGTGGCAGGGTAGGTGGCTACACCTTC.